Listed below are T cell receptor beta chains from one sample, sequenced in a study of blood T cell repertoires in COVID-19. Produced via immunoSEQ multiplex PCR; TCRdb's table is partial and in-frame only. The sample yields over 130,000 clones, around 80% seen once. Sequenced: PBMCs or T cells enriched from blood (not recorded which). These receptors came from a woman aged 18 to 35 who had been exposed to COVID-19. Each CDR3 is given with its conserved first and last residue. The D gene is left open where the match is weak. Size is omitted from some rows. Given values are once, few, many or a class for expanded clones.

TRBJ1-1	TRBV6-4	NA	TRBD1	CASSAQGEVTEAFF	TGTGCCAGCAGTGCCCAGGGGGAGGTGACTGAAGCTTTCTTT
TRBJ1-1	TRBV18	NA	TRBD1	CASSQTGGSRNTEAFF	TGTGCCAGCTCCCAGACAGGGGGCAGTAGGAACACTGAAGCTTTCTTT
TRBJ1-2	TRBV6-5	NA	NA	CASRNRNYGYTF	TGTGCCAGCAGGAACAGGAACTATGGCTACACCTTC
TRBJ2-1	TRBV16	NA	TRBD1	CASSQGTGGRRRPNEQFF	TGTGCCAGCAGCCAAGGGACAGGGGGCCGACGCCGTCCCAATGAGCAGTTCTTC
TRBJ2-3	TRBV6-6	NA	NA	CASSPLGLAPSTDTQYF	TGTGCCAGCAGTCCTCTTGGCCTAGCACCTAGCACAGATACGCAGTATTTT
TRBJ2-3	TRBV7-3	NA	TRBD2	CASSLTPTSGSPSTDTQYF	TGTGCCAGCAGCTTAACGCCGACTAGCGGGAGCCCTAGCACAGATACGCAGTATTTT
TRBJ1-1	TRBV28	NA	TRBD1	CASSPPGTGGTEAFF	TGTGCCAGCAGTCCACCCGGGACAGGGGGCACTGAAGCTTTCTTT
TRBJ1-5	TRBV9	NA	NA	CASSVGGANQPQHF	TGTGCCAGCAGCGTAGGTGGAGCCAATCAGCCCCAGCATTTT
TRBJ2-3	TRBV6-1	NA	TRBD2	CASSVTSGSSTDTQYF	TGTGCCAGCAGTGTGACTAGCGGGTCTAGCACAGATACGCAGTATTTT
TRBJ2-1	TRBV12-5	NA	TRBD1	CASGFPGQGFNEQFF	TGTGCTAGTGGTTTTCCGGGACAGGGGTTTAATGAGCAGTTCTTC
TRBJ1-5	TRBV29-1	NA	TRBD1	CSVGGGTGGSQPQHF	TGCAGCGTGGGAGGCGGGACAGGGGGCTCTCAGCCCCAGCATTTT
TRBJ2-5	TRBV4-1	NA	TRBD2	CASSPIAGVGETQYF	TGCGCCAGCAGCCCAATAGCGGGAGTGGGGGAGACCCAGTACTTC
TRBJ2-2	TRBV7-2	NA	TRBD1	CASSLTGGHTGELFF	TGTGCCAGCAGCTTGACAGGGGGCCACACCGGGGAGCTGTTTTTT
TRBJ2-7	TRBV30	once	TRBD1	CAWSRQGAFPYEQYF	TGTGCCTGGAGTAGGCAGGGGGCTTTCCCTTACGAGCAGTACTTC
TRBJ1-4	TRBV5-1	many	NA	CASSLEGGRVGEKLFF	TGCGCCAGCAGCTTGGAAGGTGGCAGGGTTGGTGAAAAACTGTTTTTT
TRBJ2-1	TRBV30	NA	TRBD2	CAWSVSSGRATNEQFF	TGTGCCTGGAGTGTATCGAGCGGGAGGGCCACGAATGAGCAGTTCTTC